Listed here is a single T cell receptor beta chain. The antigen is unknown. The sample belongs to a study of T and B cells in COVID-19 patients. Across the whole study: Peripheral blood came from COVID-19 patients with active infection or after recovery. The recovered patients had mostly mild to moderate COVID-19 with outpatient management. About 90% of the roughly 20 active-infection patients had comorbidities associated with unfavorable COVID-19 outcome. General study results and limits: Patients with COVID-19 reportedly showed strongly skewed T cell receptor beta variable and joining gene usage.

TRB was amplified from about 250-500 ng of blood genomic DNA. The CDR3 is made up of 12 amino acids. Germline V gene lookup returns CDR1 DFQATT and CDR2 SNEGSKA (reference sequence). Trimming took off 3 bases at V and 8 bases at J, with 12 bases between the two ends. BIOMED2 TRB-A/B primer pools were used in multiplex TRB PCR. MiXCR, applied by TCRdb to the multiplex PCR reads, yields one record per CDR3 protein. Of 14,000 to 15,000 distinct CDR3 sequences in the sample, 25% to 30% were seen once. The sequence derives from a human donor who had recovered from COVID-19. The sequencing sample was made of blood. The chain employs TRBV20-1 and TRBJ2-3; D is unclear. DNA for the CDR3: TGCAGTGCTAGCGGAGCCAAGGTTACGCAGTATTTT. Amino acid sequence: CSASGAKVTQYF.